A single sample is the source of the 20 T cell receptor beta chains below, sequenced in a study of T cell repertoires in cytomegalovirus infection. TCRdb re-derived calls from the reads in MiXCR, one entry per CDR3 protein. The sample lists around 740,000 distinct CDR3 sequences, about a third occurring once. Material: PBMCs. These receptors were collected from a human donor in good health (CMV status not recorded). Some clones in this sample may be carry-over from other donors' samples.

This clonotype was detected ten times or more. The rearrangement links TRBV12-3 or TRBV12-4 to TRBJ2-2, with D possibly being TRBD1 (5 bases). V was shortened by 6 bases and J by 4 bases, with 9 bases between the two germline ends. The CDR3 consists of 13 residues. The CDR3 DNA follows: TGTGCCAGCAGCTTAAGGGGCACCGGGGAGCTGTTTTTT. Translating gives CASSLRGTGELFF.

This chain joins TRBV5-1 and TRBJ1-2, with D unclear. CDR3 length: 15 residues. The germline CDR1 and CDR2 sequences are SGHRS and YFSETQ. V was cut by 4 bases and J by 7 bases, with 20 bases left in between. CDR3 sequence (DNA): TGCGCCAGCAGCCCCTCGGGCGGAGACCGGGCTGGCTACACCTTC. Protein sequence: CASSPSGGDRAGYTF.

This clonotype has more than one count but fewer than ten. The chain has TRBV5-6 and TRBJ1-5, with 9 bases lining up with TRBD1. There are 15 residues in the CDR3. In germline, CDR1 is SGHDT, CDR2 YYEEEE. V was clipped by 5 bases and J by 2 bases; unmatched bases: 5. The CDR3 loop reads CASSWGQGGNQPQHF. The CDR3 DNA reads TGTGCCAGCAGTTGGGGACAGGGAGGCAATCAGCCCCAGCATTTT. Drawing the rest from reference TRBV5-6 and TRBJ1-5, the complete variable domain is DAGVTQSPTHLIKTRGQQVTLRCSPKSGHDTVSWYQQALGQGPQFIFQYYEEEERQRGNFPDRFSGHQFPNYSSELNVNALLLGDSALYLCASSWGQGGNQPQHFGDGTRLSIL.

This sequence joins TRBV11-2 and TRBJ2-4, with D possibly being TRBD1 (5 bases). This CDR3 has 18 residues. The germline V and J ends were trimmed by 5 bases and 0 bases, with 20 bases remaining between them. Germline CDR1 SGHAT, CDR2 FQNNGV. The CDR3 loop reads CASSPPHMTVLAKNIQYF. As DNA, the CDR3 is TGTGCCAGCAGCCCCCCCCACATGACAGTCCTAGCCAAAAACATTCAGTACTTC.

The chain recombines TRBV7-2 with TRBJ2-1, with 7 bases matching TRBD2. Trimming took 0 bases from V and 0 from J; bases not matched to a gene: 8. The CDR3 has 18 amino acids. Germline values: CDR1 SGHTA, CDR2 FQGNSA. The CDR3 region is CASSLALLARSSYNEQFF. As DNA, the CDR3 is TGTGCCAGCAGCTTAGCACTACTAGCGAGAAGCTCCTACAATGAGCAGTTCTTC. The full variable domain, completed using reference TRBV7-2 and TRBJ2-1, is GAGVSQSPSNKVTEKGKDVELRCDPISGHTALYWYRQSLGQGLEFLIYFQGNSAPDKSGLPSDRFSAERTGGSVSTLTIQRTQQEDSAVYLCASSLALLARSSYNEQFFGPGTRLTVL.

Only a few counts were recorded for this clonotype. The chain couples TRBV5-5 to TRBJ2-3; TRBD2 aligns across 7 bases. The CDR3 is 16 amino acids. CDR1 SGHKS and CDR2 YYEKEE come from the germline V gene (reference sequence). V was pared by 0 bases and J by 0 bases, with 4 bases of the junction left unmatched. The CDR3 spells CASSLVASGSTDTQYF. The CDR3 region has the DNA TGTGCCAGCAGCTTGGTGGCTAGCGGAAGCACAGATACGCAGTATTTT.

V is TRBV19 and J is TRBJ2-1; tentatively, D is TRBD1 (5 bases). This CDR3 is built from 14 residues. Germline V lookup: CDR1 LNHDA, CDR2 SQIVND (reference sequence). V was trimmed by 0 bases and J by 2 bases, leaving 5 bases between them. The CDR3 sequence is CASSIEGAYNEQFF. The CDR3, as DNA: TGTGCCAGTAGTATAGAAGGGGCCTACAATGAGCAGTTCTTC.

The chain has TRBV19 and TRBJ1-1; weak D call: TRBD1 (6 bases). Germline CDR1 reads LNHDA; CDR2 reads SQIVND (reference sequence). The V and J ends lost 8 bases and 5 bases respectively, with 12 bases between them. The CDR3 has 12 amino acids. The CDR3 is CASGEGGTEAFF. The CDR3, as DNA: TGTGCCAGTGGGGAGGGGGGGACTGAAGCTTTCTTT. The variable domain in full, completed from reference TRBV19 and TRBJ1-1, reads DGGITQSPKYLFRKEGQNVTLSCEQNLNHDAMYWYRQDPGQGLRLIYYSQIVNDFQKGDIAEGYSVSREKKESFPLTVTSAQKNPTAFYLCASGEGGTEAFFGQGTRLTVV.

There are a few counts of this clonotype. The chain combines TRBV20-1 with TRBJ2-1, with D hard to call. In germline, CDR1 is DFQATT, CDR2 SNEGSKA (reference sequence). V was pared by 0 bases and J by 0 bases, with 9 bases between. CDR3 length: 15 amino acids. The CDR3 DNA reads TGCAGTGCTAGAGATCCGGAGACCTCCTACAATGAGCAGTTCTTC. Residues: CSARDPETSYNEQFF.

This chain connects TRBV7-9 to TRBJ2-5; D is unresolved. Germline CDR1 SEHNR, CDR2 FQNEAQ (reference sequence). This CDR3 region has 12 residues. V lost 5 bases and J lost 7, with 11 bases in between. The CDR3, as DNA: TGTGCCAGCAGCGGGCTAGGTGGGACCCAGTACTTC. Amino acids: CASSGLGGTQYF.

A few counts support this clonotype. The rearrangement links TRBV28 to TRBJ2-4; D perhaps matches TRBD1 (5 bases). The V end lost 7 bases, the J end lost 1 base, and 11 bases lay between the germline ends. CDR1 is MDHEN and CDR2 is SYDVKM in the germline V gene. The CDR3 totals 14 residues. CDR3 sequence: CASIPRDAKNIQYF. The CDR3 coding sequence is TGTGCCAGCATCCCCAGGGATGCCAAAAACATTCAGTACTTC.

J is TRBJ2-1 and V is TRBV15; 9 nucleotides line up with TRBD1. The trim removed 1 base at V and 6 bases at J, leaving 4 bases unmatched. The CDR3 runs 15 residues. Germline CDR1 is LNHNV and CDR2 is YYDKDF (reference sequence). The chain's CDR3 is CATSRADRGGNEQFF. The CDR3 DNA follows: TGTGCCACCAGCAGAGCGGACAGGGGAGGCAATGAGCAGTTCTTC.

This sequence joins TRBV20-1 and TRBJ1-4; D is undetermined. Germline values: CDR1 DFQATT, CDR2 SNEGSKA (reference sequence). CDR3 size: 12 residues. Deletions cut 4 bases from V and 8 bases from J, with 11 bases between. The CDR3 is CSATGPTEKLFF. For the CDR3, the DNA is TGCAGTGCTACCGGACCGACCGAAAAACTGTTTTTT.

The V gene is TRBV7-2, the J gene TRBJ2-5; D is possibly TRBD2 (6 bases). Germline V gives CDR1 SGHTA, CDR2 FQGNSA. The V end lost 11 bases, the J end lost 3 bases, and 16 bases lay between the germline ends. The CDR3 loop spans 13 amino acids. This CDR3 is CALARGGKETQYF. The CDR3, as DNA: TGTGCCTTAGCGAGGGGCGGGAAAGAGACCCAGTACTTC.

In DNA, the CDR3 is TGTGCCAGCAGCGTGGGGCCCCACACAGATACGCAGTATTTT. This encodes CASSVGPHTDTQYF. The chain uses TRBV28 and TRBJ2-3, with TRBD1 as a possible D gene (5 bases). This CDR3 has 14 residues. Per the germline V gene, CDR1 is MDHEN and CDR2 is SYDVKM. The ends were cut back, 6 bases at V and 2 bases at J, with 12 bases in the middle.

The chain links TRBV7-2 to TRBJ2-1; 7 bases are a match to TRBD2. J was trimmed by 3 bases and V by 6 bases; bases with no gene match: 14. This CDR3 region has 17 residues. The germline CDR1 and CDR2 sequences are SGHTA and FQGNSA. Here the CDR3 DNA reads TGTGCCAGCAGTCACGACTTCCGGGACTACCACTACAATGAGCAGTTCTTC. Translating it yields CASSHDFRDYHYNEQFF.

A remark on this clonotype: A much larger clone sits a single nucleotide away, making a read error possible. The V and J genes are TRBV7-2 and TRBJ2-2, with 8 bases lining up with TRBD2. Germline V CDR1 and CDR2: SGHTA, FQGNSA. V was pared by 5 bases and J by 1 base, with 3 bases of the junction left unmatched. CDR3 size: 15 residues. CDR3 amino acids: CASSVLAVNTGELFF. CDR3 in DNA: TGTGCCAGCAGCGTACTAGCGGTGAACACCGGGGAGCTGTTTTTT.

V usage is TRBV29-1 and J usage is TRBJ2-7; D ambiguous. V lost 6 bases and J 1 base, leaving 10 bases between the germline ends. Germline V gives CDR1 SQVTM, CDR2 ANQGSEA. CDR3 length: 12 amino acids. As DNA, the CDR3 is TGCAGCGTCGACGACGGATCCTACGAGCAGTACTTC. Amino acids: CSVDDGSYEQYF.

The J gene is TRBJ2-2, the V gene TRBV20-1; possibly TRBD1 or TRBD2 for D (5 bases each). Germline V gene data show CDR1 as DFQATT and CDR2 as SNEGSKA (reference sequence). The CDR3 is 17 amino acids. V shed 3 bases and J shed 3 bases, with 20 bases lying between them. The CDR3 here is CSARDPGKGPYTGELFF. The CDR3 DNA reads as TGCAGTGCTAGGGACCCGGGAAAGGGGCCCTACACCGGGGAGCTGTTTTTT.

V gene TRBV19 combines with J gene TRBJ1-5; 7 positions agree with TRBD1. CDR1 and CDR2 (germline): LNHDA, SQIVND (reference sequence). CDR3 length: 13 residues. After removal of 6 bases from V and 7 bases from J, the junction contained 6 bases not matched to a gene. The CDR3 loop is CASRRQGRQPQHF. CDR3 DNA sequence: TGTGCCAGTAGACGACAGGGACGACAGCCCCAGCATTTT.